The 9 T cell receptor beta chains presented below share a single source sample, sequenced in a study of T cells in Graves' hyperthyroidism and ophthalmopathy. From RNA transcripts, TCR beta CDR3 regions were amplified. First-round RT-PCR with HTBI primers amplified the TCR CDR3 region. TCRdb ran MiXCR on the multiplex PCR reads and lists one entry per CDR3 protein. Counted here are around 600,000 distinct CDR3 sequences, 11% to 15% occurring once; the ten biggest clones make up 6.5% to 9%. Source material: blood. The receptors were sampled from a woman aged 18-29 years with Graves' ophthalmopathy.

This clonotype was found many times. The chain joins TRBV27 to TRBJ1-1; tentative D call: TRBD1 (5 bases). The germline gives CDR1 MNHEY, CDR2 SMNVEV (reference sequence). CDR3 length: 13 residues. The V and J ends lost 4 bases and 3 bases respectively, with 9 bases between them. CDR3 sequence (DNA): TGTGCCAGCAGTTCGACAGTATACACTGAAGCTTTCTTT. It is translated as CASSSTVYTEAFF.

V usage is TRBV20-1 and J usage is TRBJ1-1, with D perhaps TRBD1 (6 bases). Germline CDR1 and CDR2: DFQATT and SNEGSKA (reference sequence). With 3 bases removed from V and 2 bases from J, the gap between germline ends came to 28 bases. This CDR3 is built from 19 residues. The chain's CDR3 is CSASLGGLFGRWINTEAFF. The CDR3 region has the DNA TGCAGTGCTAGCTTGGGGGGGCTTTTCGGACGGTGGATTAACACTGAAGCTTTCTTT.

There are many counts of this clonotype. V and J are TRBV27 and TRBJ2-1; D gene ambiguous. Germline lookup yields CDR1 MNHEY and CDR2 SMNVEV (reference sequence). Trimming left V 7 bases short and J 5 bases short, with 12 bases between. CDR3 length equals 13 residues. In nucleotides, the CDR3 is TGTGCCAGCAATAAGGCGGATAACAATGAGCAGTTCTTC. Translated: CASNKADNNEQFF.

J is TRBJ2-5 and V is TRBV15; D is unresolved. With 0 bases removed from V and 3 bases from J, the gap between germline ends came to 8 bases. The length of the CDR3 is 14 residues. The V gene's germline CDR1 is LNHNV and CDR2 YYDKDF (reference sequence). CDR3 residues: CATSRDRAEETQYF. CDR3 sequence (DNA): TGTGCCACCAGCAGAGATAGGGCAGAAGAGACCCAGTACTTC. Full variable domain (remainder filled in from reference TRBV15 and TRBJ2-5): DAMVIQNPRYQVTQFGKPVTLSCSQTLNHNVMYWYQQKSSQAPKLLFHYYDKDFNNEADTPDNFQSRRPNTSFCFLDIRSPGLGDTAMYLCATSRDRAEETQYFGPGTRLLVL.

The V gene is TRBV24-1, the J gene TRBJ1-2; D is unclear. V was cut by 1 base and J by 4 bases, with 3 bases left in between. From germline, CDR1 is KGHDR and CDR2 SFDVKD. CDR3 length: 12 amino acids. CDR3 loop: CATSDFPYGYTF. The CDR3 DNA follows: TGTGCCACCAGTGATTTTCCCTATGGCTACACCTTC.

The chain uses TRBV4-1 and TRBJ2-1; weak D call: TRBD2 (6 bases). This CDR3 is built from 14 residues. V gave up 1 base and J gave up 9 bases, with 13 bases separating them. Per the germline V gene, CDR1 is MGHRA and CDR2 is YSYEKL. The CDR3 DNA follows: TGCGCCAGCAGCCAAGGCCCCCTGCGGGGTGAGCAGTTCTTC. As protein: CASSQGPLRGEQFF.

This rearrangement joins TRBV6-4 to TRBJ1-2; D unclear. V gave up 1 base and J gave up 0 bases, with 18 bases separating them. From germline, CDR1 is MRHNA and CDR2 SNTAGT. CDR3 length: 18 amino acids. CDR3 residues: CASSDYPRQALANYGYTF. Written as DNA, the CDR3 is TGTGCCAGCAGTGACTACCCTAGGCAGGCCCTTGCTAACTATGGCTACACCTTC.

This clonotype was found many times. The chain couples TRBV11-2 to TRBJ2-1; 11 bases are a match to TRBD2. Losses at the gene ends were 6 bases for V and 4 bases for J; bases not matched to a gene: 11. This CDR3 has 17 residues. Germline V gives CDR1 SGHAT, CDR2 FQNNGV. In DNA, the CDR3 is TGTGCCAGCAGGCAACCGGGACTAGCGGCCAGATACAATGAGCAGTTCTTC. Translation gives CASRQPGLAARYNEQFF. Full variable domain (rest looked up from reference TRBV11-2 and TRBJ2-1): EAGVAQSPRYKIIEKRQSVAFWCNPISGHATLYWYQQILGQGPKLLIQFQNNGVVDDSQLPKDRFSAERLKGVDSTLKIQPAKLEDSAVYLCASRQPGLAARYNEQFFGPGTRLTVL.

This clonotype was seen at least ten times. This sequence joins TRBV6-1 and TRBJ1-5, with 8 bases identical to TRBD1. V gave up 3 bases and J gave up 4 bases; unmatched junction bases: 2. Per the germline V gene, CDR1 is MNHNS and CDR2 is SASEGT. This CDR3 has 14 residues. CDR3 sequence: CASSDRGQNQPQHF. The CDR3 nucleotides are TGTGCCAGCAGTGACAGGGGGCAAAATCAGCCCCAGCATTTT.